Below are 26 T cell receptor beta chains sequenced from a single sample in a study of blood T cell repertoires in COVID-19. Clones were read by immunoSEQ multiplex PCR, and TCRdb kept only the in-frame ones, dropping some. Of 320,000 or so clones listed, about nine tenths are singletons. The sequenced sample consisted of PBMCs or T cells enriched from blood (not recorded which). These receptors all come from a man aged 55 to 70 who had recovered from COVID-19.

CDR3 protein: CASSSQGAVTGANVLTF. CDR3 coding DNA: TGTGCCAGTAGTTCGCAGGGGGCGGTTACCGGGGCCAACGTCCTGACTTTC. The chain joins TRBV19 to TRBJ2-6, with 8 bases lining up with TRBD1. Trimming removed 5 bases from V and 4 bases from J; junction bases left unmatched: 10. The CDR3 covers 17 residues. Germline loops: CDR1 LNHDA, CDR2 SQIVND (reference sequence).

The rearrangement links TRBV7-2 to TRBJ1-2, with D perhaps matching TRBD1 (6 bases). V was pared by 2 bases and J by 6 bases, with 10 bases between. CDR1 is SGHTA and CDR2 is FQGNSA in the germline V gene. CDR3 length: 13 residues. The CDR3 spells CASSLYEGDGYTF. The CDR3 nucleotides are TGTGCCAGCAGCTTATATGAGGGGGATGGCTACACCTTC.

The CDR3, as DNA: TGTGCCAGCAGCTCCGGGACTAGCGGGAAGGTGCAGTATTTT. Translating it yields CASSSGTSGKVQYF. J is TRBJ2-3 and V is TRBV7-3; 13 bases agree with TRBD2. The CDR3 runs to 14 residues. The V gene's germline CDR1 is SGHTA and CDR2 FQGTGA. Losses at the gene ends were 4 bases for V and 11 bases for J; bases not matched to a gene: 6.

The V call is TRBV3-1 (or the pseudogene TRBV3-2), the J call TRBJ2-7; possible D gene TRBD1, 5 bases. Per the germline V gene, CDR1 is LGHDT and CDR2 is YNNKEL (reference sequence). Trimming removed 2 bases from V and 1 base from J, with 12 bases in between. This CDR3 region has 15 residues. CDR3 protein: CASSQFPGKSYEQYF. CDR3 nucleotides: TGTGCCAGCAGCCAATTTCCAGGGAAGTCCTACGAGCAGTACTTC.

The CDR3 DNA reads TGTGCCAGCAGCGGGCCAGGACAGAATGAGCAGTACTTC. It codes for CASSGPGQNEQYF. V gene TRBV9 combines with J gene TRBJ2-7, with D possibly being TRBD1 (6 bases). CDR1 is SGDLS, CDR2 YYNGEE, per germline. Trimming cost V 3 bases and J 7 bases, with 14 bases left between them. The CDR3 totals 13 residues.

The CDR3: CSAGRGGTGELFF. Written as DNA, the CDR3 is TGCAGTGCTGGCAGGGGAGGGACCGGGGAGCTGTTTTTT. This chain uses TRBV29-1 with TRBJ2-2; weak D call: TRBD2 (7 bases). Per germline, CDR1 SQVTM and CDR2 ANQGSEA. The CDR3 has 13 amino acids.

V gene TRBV5-1 combines with J gene TRBJ2-1; TRBD2 is a possible D gene (5 bases). Trimming left V 4 bases short and J 7 bases short, with 18 bases between. The CDR3 runs 15 residues. Per the germline V gene, CDR1 is SGHRS and CDR2 is YFSETQ. CDR3 loop: CASSPPWEYKNEQFF. For the CDR3, the DNA is TGCGCCAGCAGCCCCCCGTGGGAGTACAAGAATGAGCAGTTCTTC.

The table lists this clone with a few counts. CDR3 nucleotide sequence: TGTGCCAGCAGCTTAAGGTTAAGCGGGAGGGGGCAGTTCTTC. Its protein is CASSLRLSGRGQFF. The chain joins TRBV13 to TRBJ2-1; 10 bases align to TRBD2. Germline loops: CDR1 PRHDT, CDR2 FYEKMQ (reference sequence). The CDR3 spans 14 residues. After removal of 2 bases from V and 12 bases from J, the junction contained 7 bases not matched to a gene.

The gene calls are TRBV15 and TRBJ1-1, with TRBD1 as a possible D gene (6 bases). Germline V CDR1 and CDR2: LNHNV, YYDKDF (reference sequence). Trimming took 3 bases from V and 0 from J, leaving 14 bases between them. This CDR3 has 16 residues. DNA for the CDR3: TGTGCCACCAGCAGCCAGCGGACAGTTTTGAACACTGAAGCTTTCTTT. Encoded protein: CATSSQRTVLNTEAFF.

This clone appeared a few times. V gene TRBV9 combines with J gene TRBJ1-3; no clear D. The CDR3 length is 15 residues. V lost 1 base, J lost 2 bases, and 10 bases lay in between. Germline CDR1 and CDR2: SGDLS and YYNGEE. For the CDR3, the DNA is TGTGCCAGCAGCGTATTCGAAGCGGCTGGAAACACCATATATTTT. This encodes CASSVFEAAGNTIYF.

The chain recombines TRBV21-1 with TRBJ2-7; no DNA check was done on the table's D call, TRBD1. TRBV21-1 is classified as a pseudogene. The CDR3 is made up of 12 amino acids. The CDR3 nucleotides read TGTGCCAGCAGGGACAGGTGGGACGAGCAGTACTTC. Protein product: CASRDRWDEQYF.

As DNA, the CDR3 is TGTGCCAGCAGCTCGCGACAGGGGATCCCTGAAGCTTTCTTT. This sequence encodes CASSSRQGIPEAFF. The genes are TRBV5-5 and TRBJ1-1; 8 nucleotides align to TRBD1. After removal of 3 bases from V and 6 bases from J, the junction contained 7 bases not matched to a gene. Germline values: CDR1 SGHKS, CDR2 YYEKEE (reference sequence). There are 14 residues in the CDR3. The full variable domain, with the rest looked up from reference TRBV5-5 and TRBJ1-1, is DAGVTQSPTHLIKTRGQQVTLRCSPISGHKSVSWYQQVLGQGPQFIFQYYEKEERGRGNFPDRFSARQFPNYSSELNVNALLLGDSALYLCASSSRQGIPEAFFGQGTRLTVV.

The rearrangement links TRBV4-2 to TRBJ2-7, with 9 bases lining up with TRBD1. Germline V gene data show CDR1 as LGHNA and CDR2 as YNFKEQ. Losses at the gene ends were 0 bases for V and 9 bases for J; bases not matched to a gene: 9. This CDR3 region has 15 residues. This chain's CDR3 is CASSQDFRQGDRQYF. The CDR3 coding sequence is TGTGCCAGCAGCCAAGATTTTAGACAGGGGGATCGGCAGTACTTC.

V and J are TRBV9 and TRBJ2-2; 10 nucleotides align to TRBD1. The CDR3 loop spans 16 amino acids. Germline V lookup: CDR1 SGDLS, CDR2 YYNGEE. Trimming removed 3 bases from V and 2 bases from J; junction bases left unmatched: 4. The CDR3 region has the DNA TGTGCCAGCAGCGGGAGACAGGGGGCTAACACCGGGGAGCTGTTTTTT. Translation gives CASSGRQGANTGELFF.

The chain links TRBV5-6 to TRBJ1-2, with D perhaps TRBD1 (5 bases). Germline CDR1 is SGHDT and CDR2 is YYEEEE. V lost 4 bases and J lost 3, with 10 bases in between. The CDR3 length is 13 residues. The CDR3 reads CASSSQGDYGYTF. CDR3 in DNA: TGTGCCAGCAGCAGCCAGGGCGACTATGGCTACACCTTC.

This sequence joins TRBV6-5 and TRBJ1-4, with TRBD1 matching over 9 bases. V shed 6 bases, J shed 6 bases, and the junction held 5 bases outside the gene matches. This CDR3 spans 14 amino acids. Per germline, CDR1 MNHEY and CDR2 SVGAGI. The CDR3 DNA is TGTGCCAGCAGCCCACAGGGGGCGTATGAAAAACTGTTTTTT. Its translation: CASSPQGAYEKLFF.

The J gene is TRBJ2-2, the V gene TRBV3-1 (or the pseudogene TRBV3-2), with 7 bases identical to TRBD1. This CDR3 has 14 amino acids. Germline CDR1 reads LGHDT; CDR2 reads YNNKEL (reference sequence). V was clipped by 4 bases and J by 5 bases; unmatched bases: 4. The chain's CDR3 is CASSLGQTTGELFF. The DNA for the CDR3 is TGTGCCAGCAGCCTGGGACAGACGACCGGGGAGCTGTTTTTT.

This clone appeared a single time. The gene calls are TRBV3-1 (or the pseudogene TRBV3-2) and TRBJ2-1; TRBD2 is a possible D gene (5 bases). CDR1 and CDR2 from the germline V gene are LGHDT and YNNKEL (reference sequence). V lost 4 bases to trimming and J lost 5 bases, with 12 bases between them. This CDR3 contains 14 residues. CDR3 coding DNA: TGTGCCAGCAGCCTAATCGGGGTTCACAATGAGCAGTTCTTC. Translating gives CASSLIGVHNEQFF.

V usage is TRBV5-6 and J usage is TRBJ2-7, with D perhaps TRBD2 (5 bases). Germline V gene lookup returns CDR1 SGHDT and CDR2 YYEEEE. This CDR3 contains 15 residues. V gave up 0 bases and J gave up 0 bases, with 10 bases separating them. The CDR3 region has the DNA TGTGCCAGCAGCTTGGTTGCTGCGGGCTCCTACGAGCAGTACTTC. Residues: CASSLVAAGSYEQYF.

This chain uses TRBV3-1 (or the pseudogene TRBV3-2) with TRBJ2-1; 16 bases fit TRBD2. Trimming at V came to 4 bases and at J to 8 bases, leaving 8 bases not matched to a gene. The CDR3 spans 17 residues. The germline gives CDR1 LGHDT, CDR2 YNNKEL (reference sequence). CDR3 bases: TGTGCCAGCAGCCCGGCGGGGACTAGCGGGAGGGCCGATGAGCAGTTCTTC. As protein: CASSPAGTSGRADEQFF.

V gene TRBV19 combines with J gene TRBJ2-7; D not resolved. The V end lost 6 bases, the J end lost 0 bases, and 9 bases lay between the germline ends. Germline V lookup: CDR1 LNHDA, CDR2 SQIVND (reference sequence). This CDR3 comprises 13 residues. The CDR3 sequence is CASRAASSYEQYF. Here the CDR3 DNA reads TGTGCCAGTAGGGCGGCATCCTCCTACGAGCAGTACTTC.

This rearrangement joins TRBV6-5 to TRBJ2-4, with 7 bases fitting TRBD1. Looked up from germline, CDR1 is MNHEY and CDR2 is SVGAGI. V shed 7 bases, J shed 10 bases, and the junction held 10 bases outside the gene matches. The CDR3 runs to 13 residues. CDR3 loop: CASTMTGSTIQYF. The CDR3, as DNA: TGTGCCAGCACCATGACAGGGAGTACGATTCAGTACTTC.

The chain links TRBV18 to TRBJ2-7; 11 bases are a match to TRBD2. Germline V gene sequence: CDR1 KGHSH, CDR2 LQKENI. The CDR3 sequence is 16 residues long. The V segment lost 2 bases and the J segment 7 bases; nucleotides outside the gene matches: 10. The CDR3 DNA is TGTGCCAGCTCACCAACCGCGGCTAGCGGGAGGTCTGAGCAGTACTTC. Its protein product is CASSPTAASGRSEQYF.

With regard to this clone: Additional DNA sequences in this sample encode the identical CDR3. The chain is built from TRBV7-3 and TRBJ2-1, with 10 bases lining up with TRBD2. V lost 2 bases to trimming and J lost 2 bases; unmatched junction nucleotides: 0. The CDR3 extends over 15 amino acids. Per the germline V gene, CDR1 is SGHTA and CDR2 is FQGTGA. The CDR3 here is CASSLGLAAYNEQFF. CDR3 coding DNA: TGTGCCAGCAGCTTAGGACTAGCGGCCTACAATGAGCAGTTCTTC. Full variable domain (outside the CDR3, taken from reference TRBV7-3 and TRBJ2-1): GAGVSQTPSNKVTEKGKYVELRCDPISGHTALYWYRQSLGQGPEFLIYFQGTGAADDSGLPNDRFFAVRPEGSVSTLKIQRTERGDSAVYLCASSLGLAAYNEQFFGPGTRLTVL.

The rearrangement uses TRBV7-2 and TRBJ2-7, with TRBD2 matching 10 bases. V shed 7 bases and J 1 base; nucleotides not matched to a gene: 7. The germline gives CDR1 SGHTA, CDR2 FQGNSA. The CDR3 sequence is 15 residues long. This chain's CDR3 is CASTMASGGSYEQYF. The CDR3 region has the DNA TGTGCCAGCACTATGGCTAGCGGGGGTTCCTACGAGCAGTACTTC.

V usage is TRBV7-2 and J usage is TRBJ2-7, with D uncertain. The CDR3 is made up of 15 amino acids. V was cut by 3 bases and J by 0 bases, with 12 bases left in between. CDR1 is SGHTA and CDR2 is FQGNSA in the germline V gene. CDR3 coding DNA: TGTGCCAGCAGCTTGCAGAGGCTCACCTCCTACGAGCAGTACTTC. The encoded protein is CASSLQRLTSYEQYF.